Each of the 20 T cell receptor beta chains below was sequenced from the same sample in a study of T cells in Graves' hyperthyroidism and ophthalmopathy. The CDR3 regions of TCR beta were amplified from RNA transcripts. During a first-round RT-PCR of the TCR CDR3, the HTBI primer set was used. MiXCR, run by TCRdb on the multiplex PCR reads, gives a single entry per CDR3 protein. The repertoire holds hundreds of thousands of distinct CDR3 sequences, with about a sixth as singletons. The specimen sequenced was blood. These receptors were taken from a woman between 55 and 75 years old with Graves' ophthalmopathy.

The sample holds one count of this clonotype. The rearrangement uses TRBV12-3 or TRBV12-4 and TRBJ2-2, with 7 bases matching TRBD1. This CDR3 comprises 14 residues. V lost 3 bases, J lost 7 bases, and 5 bases stayed unmatched. CDR3: CASSFGQASGELFF. For the CDR3, the DNA is TGTGCCAGCAGTTTTGGACAGGCCAGCGGGGAGCTGTTTTTT.

This clonotype was picked up many times. V gene TRBV20-1 combines with J gene TRBJ1-3; D gene ambiguous. Trimming cost V 3 bases and J 8 bases, with 8 bases left between them. This CDR3 comprises 11 residues. The germline gives CDR1 DFQATT, CDR2 SNEGSKA (reference sequence). In DNA form, the CDR3 reads TGCAGTGCTAGGGATCGGGACACCATATATTTT. Protein: CSARDRDTIYF.

In its sample, this clonotype was seen many times. V and J are TRBV18 and TRBJ1-2; D ambiguous. Per the germline V gene, CDR1 is KGHSH and CDR2 is LQKENI. The germline V and J ends were trimmed by 6 bases and 5 bases, with 7 bases remaining between them. The CDR3 sequence is 11 residues long. CDR3 bases: TGTGCCAGCTCGACGGAATATGGCTACACCTTC. Translating gives CASSTEYGYTF. The full variable domain, with the rest looked up from reference TRBV18 and TRBJ1-2, is NAGVMQNPRHLVRRRGQEARLRCSPMKGHSHVYWYRQLPEEGLKFMVYLQKENIIDESGMPKERFSAEFPKEGPSILRIQQVVRGDSAAYFCASSTEYGYTFGSGTRLTVV.

The CDR3 DNA is TGTGCCAGCGGGGGGAGCCTAGGGCGACTCCTGAATGAAAAACTGTTTTTT. It encodes CASGGSLGRLLNEKLFF. The J gene is TRBJ1-4, the V gene TRBV27, with TRBD1 as a possible D gene (5 bases). Germline values: CDR1 MNHEY, CDR2 SMNVEV (reference sequence). Between the trimmed V and J ends, which lost 8 bases and 5 bases, there was a span of 24 bases. The CDR3 has 17 residues. The entire variable domain, with the rest obtained from reference TRBV27 and TRBJ1-4, is as follows: EAQVTQNPRYLITVTGKKLTVTCSQNMNHEYMSWYRQDPGLGLRQIYYSMNVEVTDKGDVPEGYKVSRKEKRNFPLILESPSPNQTSLYFCASGGSLGRLLNEKLFFGSGTQLSVL.

In this sample, this clonotype turned up many times. The gene calls are TRBV28 and TRBJ1-1; possible D gene TRBD1, 6 bases. V shed 1 base and J shed 3 bases, with 12 bases lying between them. The germline CDR1 and CDR2 sequences are MDHEN and SYDVKM. This CDR3 region has 15 residues. The CDR3: CASSLSTGIYTEAFF. As DNA, the CDR3 is TGTGCCAGCAGTTTATCAACAGGGATTTACACTGAAGCTTTCTTT.

Remarks on this clonotype: This may stem from a read error, because a much larger clone lies one nucleotide away. The CDR3 ends on some other residue instead of the conserved phenylalanine or tryptophan, so this is likely a read error. This rearrangement joins TRBV12-5 to TRBJ2-1; perhaps TRBD2 as D (6 bases). V dropped 6 bases and J dropped 3 bases, with 12 bases sitting between them. The germline gives CDR1 LGHNT, CDR2 FRNRAP. CDR3 length: 14 amino acids. The CDR3 sequence is CASGKGLDYNEQFL. CDR3 sequence (DNA): TGTGCTAGTGGCAAGGGACTTGACTACAATGAGCAGTTCCTC.

This chain links TRBV28 with TRBJ2-5; TRBD2 matches at 14 bases. V shed 4 bases, J shed 2 bases, and the junction held 3 bases outside the gene matches. This CDR3 spans 16 amino acids. Germline V gene lookup returns CDR1 MDHEN and CDR2 SYDVKM. The CDR3 DNA reads as TGTGCCAGCAGTTCCGGGACTAGCGGGAGTCAAGAGACCCAGTACTTC. Its protein is CASSSGTSGSQETQYF.

The rearrangement joins TRBV6-1 to TRBJ1-5; 7 bases map to TRBD1. V lost 7 bases to trimming and J lost 8 bases; unmatched junction nucleotides: 11. Germline CDR1 MNHNS, CDR2 SASEGT. The CDR3 consists of 14 residues. The CDR3 sequence is CASKVARGPEPQHF. The CDR3 DNA is TGTGCCAGCAAGGTGGCAAGGGGGCCGGAGCCCCAGCATTTT.

This clonotype was counted ten times or more. This chain links TRBV7-2 with TRBJ1-1, with 10 bases that match TRBD1. Per germline, CDR1 SGHTA and CDR2 FQGNSA. With V trimmed by 5 bases and J by 10 bases, 4 bases remained unmatched. The CDR3 spans 12 residues. CDR3 in amino acids: CASSLDRGLAFF. The CDR3 coding sequence is TGTGCCAGCAGCCTCGACAGGGGGCTAGCTTTCTTT.

The chain joins TRBV29-1 to TRBJ2-7; the D gene could be TRBD1 or TRBD2 (5 bases each). Looked up from germline, CDR1 is SQVTM and CDR2 is ANQGSEA. The length of the CDR3 is 13 residues. The V gene lost 4 bases and the J gene lost 2 bases, with 12 bases spanning the gap. The CDR3 sequence is CSVAPGPPYEQYF. Here the CDR3 DNA reads TGCAGCGTTGCTCCGGGACCCCCCTACGAGCAGTACTTC.

This clonotype came up many times. V is TRBV28 and J is TRBJ1-5; D unclear. V was cut by 8 bases and J by 1 base, with 12 bases left in between. The CDR3 covers 14 residues. CDR1 MDHEN and CDR2 SYDVKM come from the germline V gene. CDR3 protein: CASVGRSSNQPQHF. CDR3 nucleotides: TGTGCCAGCGTCGGACGGTCCAGCAATCAGCCCCAGCATTTT.

This clonotype was observed many times. The chain links TRBV6-1 to TRBJ2-2, with D perhaps matching TRBD1 (5 bases). CDR1 and CDR2 from the germline V gene are MNHNS and SASEGT. There are 15 residues in the CDR3. V gave up 2 bases and J gave up 1 base, with 8 bases separating them. The chain's CDR3 is CASSEPGKNTGELFF. CDR3 DNA: TGTGCCAGCAGTGAACCAGGGAAGAACACCGGGGAGCTGTTTTTT.

In this sample, this clonotype turned up many times. The J gene is TRBJ2-7, the V gene TRBV7-8; 11 nucleotides align to TRBD1. CDR3 length: 15 amino acids. CDR1 is SGHVS and CDR2 is FQNEAQ in the germline V gene. The V gene end was trimmed by 5 bases and the J gene end by 6 bases; junction bases not matched to a gene: 9. The CDR3 DNA reads as TGTGCCAGCAGCCCCAACGGACAGGGGGCAAGCGAGCAGTACTTC. This sequence encodes CASSPNGQGASEQYF.

In its sample, this clonotype was seen a few times. The chain employs TRBV4-3 and TRBJ2-7; maybe TRBD2 (5 bases). The length of the CDR3 is 16 residues. The V and J ends lost 0 bases and 0 bases respectively, with 12 bases between them. The germline V gene encodes CDR1 LGHNA and CDR2 YSLEER. CDR3 in DNA: TGCGCCAGCAGCCAAGATGGAGAGGGAACCTCCTACGAGCAGTACTTC. Translated: CASSQDGEGTSYEQYF.

This clonotype was found many times. The chain is built from TRBV28 and TRBJ2-5, with D tentatively TRBD2 (5 bases). Trimming removed 3 bases at V and 2 bases at J, with 13 bases between. From germline, CDR1 is MDHEN and CDR2 SYDVKM. The CDR3 is made up of 15 amino acids. CDR3 sequence reads: CASSFRGRVQETQYF. The CDR3 nucleotides read TGTGCCAGCAGTTTTAGAGGGAGAGTGCAAGAGACCCAGTACTTC.

Ten or more counts support this clonotype. The chain recombines TRBV20-1 with TRBJ2-7; D gene uncertain. The V end was cut by 3 bases, the J end by 1 base, with 16 bases between. CDR3 length: 15 amino acids. Looked up from germline, CDR1 is DFQATT and CDR2 is SNEGSKA (reference sequence). Written as DNA, the CDR3 is TGCAGTGCTAGTTGGCCCCAGAAGGGATCCTACGAGCAGTACTTC. Translating it yields CSASWPQKGSYEQYF.

This clonotype was observed a single time. The chain joins TRBV11-2 to TRBJ2-7; D is unresolved. The germline V gene has CDR1 SGHAT and CDR2 FQNNGV. The CDR3 extends over 14 amino acids. Trimming removed 3 bases at V and 5 bases at J, with 14 bases between. This CDR3 is CASSLLSGRHEQYF. CDR3 sequence (DNA): TGTGCCAGCAGCTTGTTGAGTGGCAGGCACGAGCAGTACTTC.

This clonotype was counted many times. The chain has TRBV28 and TRBJ2-5, with D hard to call. Trimming left V 6 bases short and J 7 bases short, with 12 bases between. This CDR3 is built from 12 residues. CDR1 is MDHEN and CDR2 is SYDVKM in the germline V gene. The CDR3 loop reads CASRTLMGTQYF. The DNA for the CDR3 is TGTGCCAGCAGGACCCTCATGGGGACCCAGTACTTC.

To note about this clonotype: A read error may be the cause here, since a much bigger clone is one base away. V gene TRBV20-1 combines with J gene TRBJ1-1, with 7 nucleotides matching TRBD1. Germline V gene lookup returns CDR1 DFQATT and CDR2 SNEGSKA (reference sequence). This CDR3 is 14 amino acids long. CDR3 nucleotide sequence: TGCAGTGCTGGAGAGGCAGGGGGTGACACTGAAGCTTTCTTT. Translated: CSAGEAGGDTEAFF.

In its sample, this clonotype was seen many times. This rearrangement joins TRBV20-1 to TRBJ1-2, with TRBD1 identical over 8 bases. With 4 bases clipped from V and 4 bases from J, the junction kept 8 bases outside the gene matches. This CDR3 contains 14 residues. In germline, CDR1 is DFQATT, CDR2 SNEGSKA (reference sequence). The CDR3 sequence: CSATPGQATYGYTF. In nucleotides, the CDR3 is TGCAGTGCTACGCCGGGACAGGCTACCTATGGCTACACCTTC.